One and the same sample provided the 13 T cell receptor beta chains below, sequenced in a study of a mutant IDH1 vaccine in newly diagnosed glioma. Profiling relied on immunoSEQ multiplex PCR, and the TCRdb table lists in-frame clones only, not all of them. The repertoire holds approximately 70,000 clones, approximately 86% seen once, with around 3% in the top ten. The sample's time point: baseline, week 1 (first vaccination visit). Treatment reported: pre-vaccination baseline after standard-of-care therapy. Sample: PBMCs, taken from a glioma patient treated with radiotherapy, temozolomide or both. The receptors here all came from a man younger than 45 with glioma.

V gene TRBV19 combines with J gene TRBJ1-5; TRBD1 might be the D (5 bases). CDR3 length: 14 residues. Trimming took 3 bases from V and 6 from J, leaving 12 bases between them. Germline V gene sequence: CDR1 LNHDA, CDR2 SQIVND (reference sequence). CDR3 region: CASSIQGVGQPQHF. As DNA, the CDR3 is TGTGCCAGTAGTATTCAAGGGGTCGGTCAGCCCCAGCATTTT. Full variable domain (missing parts from reference TRBV19 and TRBJ1-5): DGGITQSPKYLFRKEGQNVTLSCEQNLNHDAMYWYRQDPGQGLRLIYYSQIVNDFQKGDIAEGYSVSREKKESFPLTVTSAQKNPTAFYLCASSIQGVGQPQHFGDGTRLSIL.

This chain links TRBV6-6 with TRBJ1-2; D is possibly TRBD1 (6 bases). Germline V gene lookup returns CDR1 MNHNY and CDR2 SVGAGI (reference sequence). V was pared by 0 bases and J by 4 bases, with 15 bases between. This CDR3 has 16 amino acids. The CDR3 loop is CASSYSQDSGVYGYTF. CDR3 in DNA: TGTGCCAGCAGTTACTCTCAGGACAGTGGAGTCTATGGCTACACCTTC.

The genes are TRBV10-3 and TRBJ1-5, with D unresolved. Germline V gene lookup returns CDR1 ENHRY and CDR2 SYGVKD. Trimming removed 5 bases at V and 5 bases at J, with 10 bases between. This CDR3 comprises 13 residues. CDR3 sequence: CAISPFLDQPQHF. The CDR3 DNA follows: TGTGCCATCAGTCCGTTTCTGGATCAGCCCCAGCATTTT.

The rearrangement links TRBV6-1 to TRBJ1-2; 10 bases are shared with TRBD1. The trim removed 3 bases at V and 7 bases at J, leaving 8 bases unmatched. Germline CDR1 is MNHNS and CDR2 is SASEGT. CDR3 length: 15 residues. The CDR3: CASSEPGQGTVGYTF. In DNA form, the CDR3 reads TGTGCCAGCAGTGAGCCGGGACAGGGGACAGTTGGCTACACCTTC.

The chain links TRBV7-8 to TRBJ2-3; D unresolved. Trimming pared 8 bases from V and 4 bases from J, leaving 13 bases between. Germline loops: CDR1 SGHVS, CDR2 FQNEAQ. The CDR3 is made up of 13 amino acids. The CDR3 here is CASGKQISDTQYF. In nucleotides, the CDR3 is TGTGCCAGCGGCAAGCAAATTTCAGATACGCAGTATTTT.

In this sample, this clone turned up a few times. This chain uses TRBV20-1 with TRBJ1-2; D may be TRBD1 (5 bases). CDR3 length: 11 residues. The V gene's germline CDR1 is DFQATT and CDR2 SNEGSKA (reference sequence). The CDR3 here is CSAGGDYGYTF. CDR3 sequence (DNA): TGCAGCGCGGGGGGAGACTATGGCTACACCTTC.

This chain uses TRBV5-4 with TRBJ2-3; D gene ambiguous. CDR1 is SGHNT and CDR2 is YYREEE in the germline V gene (reference sequence). The CDR3 covers 16 residues. Trimming took 3 bases from V and 2 from J, leaving 16 bases between them. CDR3 sequence reads: CASSSGRRNPTDTQYF. The CDR3 bases are TGTGCCAGCAGCTCCGGACGCCGTAACCCCACAGATACGCAGTATTTT.

This chain uses TRBV13 with TRBJ2-3, with D maybe TRBD2 (6 bases). Looked up from germline, CDR1 is PRHDT and CDR2 is FYEKMQ (reference sequence). The length of the CDR3 is 19 residues. The V and J ends lost 0 bases and 3 bases respectively, with 22 bases between them. CDR3 nucleotides: TGTGCCAGCAGCTTAGGCCTCGGGTCCCACAGCCGGGGGACAGATACGCAGTATTTT. Its protein is CASSLGLGSHSRGTDTQYF.

Only one count was recorded for this clone. The chain is built from TRBV9 and TRBJ1-6; TRBD1 matches at 12 bases. The V and J ends lost 4 bases and 10 bases, in that order; junction bases with no gene match: 9. There are 16 residues in the CDR3. Germline V gene lookup returns CDR1 SGDLS and CDR2 YYNGEE. CDR3 loop: CASSPRDRGRNSPLHF. DNA of the CDR3: TGTGCCAGCAGCCCCAGGGACAGGGGGCGCAACTCACCCCTCCACTTT.

The chain couples TRBV5-4 to TRBJ1-1, with D possibly being TRBD1 (6 bases). Between the trimmed V and J ends, which lost 4 bases and 2 bases, there was a span of 18 bases. The CDR3 spans 16 residues. Germline values: CDR1 SGHNT, CDR2 YYREEE (reference sequence). CDR3 sequence (DNA): TGTGCCAGCAGCGTTCTGGCCACAGGGCCTAACACTGAAGCTTTCTTT. As protein: CASSVLATGPNTEAFF. Filled out from reference TRBV5-4 and TRBJ1-1, the complete variable domain reads ETGVTQSPTHLIKTRGQQVTLRCSSQSGHNTVSWYQQALGQGPQFIFQYYREEENGRGNFPPRFSGLQFPNYSSELNVNALELDDSALYLCASSVLATGPNTEAFFGQGTRLTVV.

The genes are TRBV4-1 and TRBJ2-3; D is ambiguous. The CDR3 covers 13 residues. The V end lost 0 bases, the J end lost 9 bases, and 10 bases lay between the germline ends. Germline lookup yields CDR1 MGHRA and CDR2 YSYEKL. CDR3 protein: CASSQDIESTQYF. CDR3 nucleotide sequence: TGCGCCAGCAGCCAAGATATAGAGAGCACGCAGTATTTT.

The rearrangement uses TRBV2 and TRBJ2-2, with a possible D match to TRBD1 (7 bases). The CDR3 is made up of 14 amino acids. Deletions cut 5 bases from V and 5 bases from J, with 12 bases between. Germline loops: CDR1 SNHLY, CDR2 FYNNEI. CDR3 DNA sequence: TGTGCCAGCAGTCCACAGGGGAGGACCGGGGAGCTGTTTTTT. Its protein is CASSPQGRTGELFF.

The chain has TRBV5-1 and TRBJ2-5; D not resolved. Germline V lookup: CDR1 SGHRS, CDR2 YFSETQ. The CDR3 is made up of 12 amino acids. V was shortened by 2 bases and J by 5 bases, with 7 bases between the two germline ends. CDR3 bases: TGCGCCAGCAGCTTACAATCCGAGACCCAGTACTTC. Translated: CASSLQSETQYF.